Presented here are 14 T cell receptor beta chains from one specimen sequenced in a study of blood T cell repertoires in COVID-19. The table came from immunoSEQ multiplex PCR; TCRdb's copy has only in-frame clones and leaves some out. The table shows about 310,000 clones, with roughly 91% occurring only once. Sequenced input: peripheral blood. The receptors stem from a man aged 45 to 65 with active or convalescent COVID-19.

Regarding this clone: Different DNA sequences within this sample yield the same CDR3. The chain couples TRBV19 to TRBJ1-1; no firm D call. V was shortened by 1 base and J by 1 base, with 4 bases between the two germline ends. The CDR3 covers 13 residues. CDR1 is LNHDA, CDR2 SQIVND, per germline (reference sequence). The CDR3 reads CASSIGGNTEAFF. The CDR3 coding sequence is TGTGCCAGTAGTATAGGAGGGAACACTGAAGCTTTCTTT. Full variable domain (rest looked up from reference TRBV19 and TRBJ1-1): DGGITQSPKYLFRKEGQNVTLSCEQNLNHDAMYWYRQDPGQGLRLIYYSQIVNDFQKGDIAEGYSVSREKKESFPLTVTSAQKNPTAFYLCASSIGGNTEAFFGQGTRLTVV.

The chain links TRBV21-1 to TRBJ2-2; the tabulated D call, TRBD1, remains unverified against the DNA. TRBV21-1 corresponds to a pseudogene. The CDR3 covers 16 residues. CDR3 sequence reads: CASRIARDSNTGELFF. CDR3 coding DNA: TGTGCCAGCAGGATTGCCCGGGACAGTAACACCGGGGAGCTGTTTTTT.

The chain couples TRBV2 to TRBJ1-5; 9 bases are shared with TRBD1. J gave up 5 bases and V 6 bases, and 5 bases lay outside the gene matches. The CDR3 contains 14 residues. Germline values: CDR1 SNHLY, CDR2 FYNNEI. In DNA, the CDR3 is TGTGCCAGCAGAGGGGGACAGGGAGATCAGCCCCAGCATTTT. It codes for CASRGGQGDQPQHF.

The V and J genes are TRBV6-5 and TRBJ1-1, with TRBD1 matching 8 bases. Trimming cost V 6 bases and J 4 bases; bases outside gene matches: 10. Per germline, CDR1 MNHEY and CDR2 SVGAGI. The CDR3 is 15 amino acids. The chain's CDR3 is CASRTRPGGLTEAFF. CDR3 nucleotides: TGTGCCAGCAGGACCCGTCCAGGGGGCCTCACTGAAGCTTTCTTT.

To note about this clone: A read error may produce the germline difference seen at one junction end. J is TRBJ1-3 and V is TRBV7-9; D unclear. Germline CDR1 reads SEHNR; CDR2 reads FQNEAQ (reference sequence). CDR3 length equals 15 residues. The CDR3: CASSLVEGRGSTIYF. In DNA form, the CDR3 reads TGTGCCAGCAGCTTAGTGGAGGGCCGAGGAAGCACCATATATTTT. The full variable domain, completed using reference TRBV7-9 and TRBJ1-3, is DTGVSQNPRHKITKRGQNVTFRCDPISEHNRLYWYRQTLGQGPEFLTYFQNEAQLEKSRLLSDRFSAERPKGSFSTLEIQRTEQGDSAMYLCASSLVEGRGSTIYFGEGSWLTVV.

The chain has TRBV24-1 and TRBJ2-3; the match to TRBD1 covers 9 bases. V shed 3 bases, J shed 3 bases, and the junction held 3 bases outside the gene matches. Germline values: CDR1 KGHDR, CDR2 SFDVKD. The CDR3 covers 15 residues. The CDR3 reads CATSDIGTGTDTQYF. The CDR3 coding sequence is TGTGCCACCAGTGATATCGGGACAGGGACAGATACGCAGTATTTT.

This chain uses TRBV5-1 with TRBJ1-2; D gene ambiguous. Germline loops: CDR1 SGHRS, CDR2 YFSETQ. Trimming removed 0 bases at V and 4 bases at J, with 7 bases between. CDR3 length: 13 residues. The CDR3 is CASSLDSIYGYTF. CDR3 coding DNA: TGCGCCAGCAGCTTGGACAGCATCTATGGCTACACCTTC.

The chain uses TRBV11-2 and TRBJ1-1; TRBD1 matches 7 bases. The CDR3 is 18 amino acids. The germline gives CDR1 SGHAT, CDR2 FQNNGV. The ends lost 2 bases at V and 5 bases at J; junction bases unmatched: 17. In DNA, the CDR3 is TGTGCCAGCAGCTTACTAAACCGGGACAGCCTTGGAGGTACTGAAGCTTTCTTT. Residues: CASSLLNRDSLGGTEAFF.

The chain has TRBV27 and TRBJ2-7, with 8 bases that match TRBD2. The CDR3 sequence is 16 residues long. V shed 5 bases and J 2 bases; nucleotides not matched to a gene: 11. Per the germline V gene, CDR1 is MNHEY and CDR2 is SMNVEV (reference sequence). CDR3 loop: CASSLQAGAATYEQYF. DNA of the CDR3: TGTGCCAGCAGTCTCCAAGCGGGAGCCGCAACCTACGAGCAGTACTTC.

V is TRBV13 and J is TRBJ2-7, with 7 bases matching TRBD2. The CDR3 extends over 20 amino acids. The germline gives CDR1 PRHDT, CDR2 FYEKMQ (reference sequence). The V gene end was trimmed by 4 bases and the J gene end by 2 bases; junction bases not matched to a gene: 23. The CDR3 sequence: CASSSRVAGVKVSTPYEQYF. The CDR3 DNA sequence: TGTGCCAGCAGCTCGAGGGTGGCGGGAGTAAAAGTCTCCACCCCCTACGAGCAGTACTTC.

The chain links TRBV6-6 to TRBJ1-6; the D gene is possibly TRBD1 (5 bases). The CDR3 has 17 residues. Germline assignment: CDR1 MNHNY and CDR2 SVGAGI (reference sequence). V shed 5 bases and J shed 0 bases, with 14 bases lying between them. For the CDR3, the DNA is TGTGCCAGCAGTCTCAGGGCCGAGAGCTCCTATAATTCACCCCTCCACTTT. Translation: CASSLRAESSYNSPLHF.

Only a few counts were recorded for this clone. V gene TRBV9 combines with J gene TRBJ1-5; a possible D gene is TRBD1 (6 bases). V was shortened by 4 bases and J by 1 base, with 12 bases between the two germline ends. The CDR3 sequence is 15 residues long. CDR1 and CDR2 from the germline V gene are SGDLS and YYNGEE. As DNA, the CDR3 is TGTGCCAGCAGCACTGCAGGGGACAGCAATCAGCCCCAGCATTTT. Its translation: CASSTAGDSNQPQHF. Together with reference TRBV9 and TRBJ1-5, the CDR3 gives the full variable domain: DSGVTQTPKHLITATGQRVTLRCSPRSGDLSVYWYQQSLDQGLQFLIQYYNGEERAKGNILERFSAQQFPDLHSELNLSSLELGDSALYFCASSTAGDSNQPQHFGDGTRLSIL.

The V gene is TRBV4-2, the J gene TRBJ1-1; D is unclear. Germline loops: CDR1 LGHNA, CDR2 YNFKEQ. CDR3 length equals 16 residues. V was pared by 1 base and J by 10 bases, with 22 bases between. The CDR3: CASSQGVLDTPFGAFF. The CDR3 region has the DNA TGTGCCAGCAGCCAAGGAGTCCTCGATACGCCGTTTGGAGCTTTCTTT.

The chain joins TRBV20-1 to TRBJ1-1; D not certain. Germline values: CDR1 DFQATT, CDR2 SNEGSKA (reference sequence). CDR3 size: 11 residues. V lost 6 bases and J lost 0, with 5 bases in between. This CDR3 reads CSATVNTEAFF. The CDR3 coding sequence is TGCAGTGCAACAGTGAACACTGAAGCTTTCTTT.